Each of the 22 T cell receptor beta chains below was sequenced from the same sample in a study of blood T cell repertoires in COVID-19. TCRdb's table, derived via immunoSEQ multiplex PCR, lists solely in-frame clones and lacks some. The sample comprises about 110,000 clones, over 60% of which are singletons, and 3.5% to 5% rests with the top ten. The sample taken for sequencing was peripheral blood. The receptors were gathered from a human donor in a cohort sampled during active or convalescent COVID-19.

The chain uses TRBV14 and TRBJ2-1, with 8 bases that match TRBD2. This CDR3 contains 15 residues. J lost 10 bases, V lost 0 bases, and 8 bases had no gene match. Germline assignment: CDR1 SGHDN and CDR2 FVKESK. This CDR3 reads CASSQDLDRGGEQFF. In DNA, the CDR3 is TGTGCCAGCAGCCAAGATCTCGACCGGGGGGGCGAGCAGTTCTTC.

This rearrangement joins TRBV28 to TRBJ2-3; TRBD2 aligns across 9 bases. Germline assignment: CDR1 MDHEN and CDR2 SYDVKM. V dropped 1 base and J dropped 4; count of bases not matched to a gene: 3. The CDR3 spans 15 residues. CDR3 amino acids: CASSLFSGSADTQYF. CDR3 sequence (DNA): TGTGCCAGCAGTTTATTTAGCGGGAGCGCAGATACGCAGTATTTT.

The chain recombines TRBV6-2 or TRBV6-3 with TRBJ2-1; 10 positions agree with TRBD2. Germline CDR1 reads MNHEY; CDR2 reads SVGEGT. V trimming: 6 bases; J trimming: 7 bases; junction bases outside the gene matches: 12. This CDR3 spans 16 amino acids. Written as DNA, the CDR3 is TGTGCCAGCAGCACCCCCCTAGCGGGAGTGTTTAATGAGCAGTTCTTC. Its translation: CASSTPLAGVFNEQFF.

This chain connects TRBV3-1 (or the pseudogene TRBV3-2) to TRBJ1-1; D ambiguous. Germline V CDR1 and CDR2: LGHDT, YNNKEL (reference sequence). The V end lost 0 bases, the J end lost 7 bases, and 12 bases lay between the germline ends. There are 14 residues in the CDR3. For the CDR3, the DNA is TGTGCCAGCAGCCAAGACCGTGGTAAGAGTGAAGCTTTCTTT. Encoded protein: CASSQDRGKSEAFF.

This clone was picked up one time. The chain joins TRBV28 to TRBJ2-4; the match to TRBD2 covers 7 bases. Germline values: CDR1 MDHEN, CDR2 SYDVKM. The length of the CDR3 is 15 residues. Trimming cost V 6 bases and J 0 bases; bases outside gene matches: 5. The CDR3 DNA reads as TGTGCCAGCAGCCCTCTAGCGGAAGCCAAAAACATTCAGTACTTC. This translates into CASSPLAEAKNIQYF.

The chain uses TRBV10-3 and TRBJ2-3; tentative D call: TRBD2 (5 bases). Per germline, CDR1 ENHRY and CDR2 SYGVKD. With 5 bases removed from V and 0 bases from J, the gap between germline ends came to 15 bases. This CDR3 contains 16 residues. The CDR3 nucleotides read TGTGCCATCAGTTCCGAGCGGACCTTTAGCACAGATACGCAGTATTTT. This encodes CAISSERTFSTDTQYF.

This clone showed up just once. This chain uses TRBV11-2 with TRBJ1-4; TRBD1 is a possible D gene (5 bases). The V end lost 1 base, the J end lost 2 bases, and 20 bases lay between the germline ends. Germline CDR1 SGHAT, CDR2 FQNNGV. CDR3 length equals 19 residues. The CDR3 spells CASSLGIKGGVSTNEKLFF. DNA of the CDR3: TGTGCCAGCAGCTTAGGGATTAAGGGAGGGGTTTCGACTAATGAAAAACTGTTTTTT. Filled out from reference TRBV11-2 and TRBJ1-4, the complete variable domain reads EAGVAQSPRYKIIEKRQSVAFWCNPISGHATLYWYQQILGQGPKLLIQFQNNGVVDDSQLPKDRFSAERLKGVDSTLKIQPAKLEDSAVYLCASSLGIKGGVSTNEKLFFGSGTQLSVL.

This clone was detected once. V and J are TRBV19 and TRBJ1-3; D gene unclear. The V end lost 3 bases, the J end lost 8 bases, and 5 bases lay between the germline ends. The CDR3 spans 11 residues. CDR1 is LNHDA, CDR2 SQIVND, per germline (reference sequence). DNA of the CDR3: TGTGCCAGTAGTATTCTATACACCATATATTTT. Protein: CASSILYTIYF.

The J gene is TRBJ1-5, the V gene TRBV28; maybe TRBD1 (5 bases). Trimming removed 3 bases from V and 2 bases from J, with 11 bases in between. Germline CDR1 and CDR2: MDHEN and SYDVKM. The CDR3 spans 15 residues. The CDR3 DNA sequence: TGTGCCAGCAGTTTTGGGGGGTCCGGCAATCAGCCCCAGCATTTT. Translating it yields CASSFGGSGNQPQHF.

In DNA form, the CDR3 reads TGTGCCAGCAGACCTGATCCTAAACGGAGGAAGACCCAGTACTTC. Protein product: CASRPDPKRRKTQYF. The chain couples TRBV6-2 or TRBV6-3 to TRBJ2-5; a possible D gene is TRBD2 (5 bases). Deletions cut 6 bases from V and 6 bases from J, with 20 bases between. Germline CDR1 MNHEY, CDR2 SVGEGT. The CDR3 is 15 amino acids.

The chain links TRBV6-6 to TRBJ2-7, with 7 bases aligning to TRBD2. The CDR3 covers 14 residues. Trimming removed 10 bases from V and 3 bases from J; junction bases left unmatched: 12. The V gene's germline CDR1 is MNHNY and CDR2 SVGAGI (reference sequence). CDR3 nucleotide sequence: TGTGCCACCCACCAGGCTAGCGGATACTACGAGCAGTACTTC. Translating gives CATHQASGYYEQYF.

This chain uses TRBV6-5 with TRBJ1-6, with 11 nucleotides matching TRBD1. The germline V gene has CDR1 MNHEY and CDR2 SVGAGI. The CDR3 has 15 residues. After removal of 1 base from V and 11 bases from J, the junction contained 4 bases not matched to a gene. The CDR3 is CASSYLDRGRAPLHF. CDR3 bases: TGTGCCAGCAGTTACTTGGACAGGGGGCGGGCACCCCTCCACTTT.

This clone appeared a single time. V gene TRBV14 combines with J gene TRBJ2-5; D call uncertain. The germline V gene encodes CDR1 SGHDN and CDR2 FVKESK. V was clipped by 0 bases and J by 3 bases, with 11 bases between them. CDR3 length equals 15 residues. Written as DNA, the CDR3 is TGTGCCAGCAGCCAAGACATTAACAGAAAAGAGACCCAGTACTTC. This gives the protein CASSQDINRKETQYF.

The V gene is TRBV27, the J gene TRBJ2-1, with D hard to call. The V and J ends lost 4 bases and 5 bases respectively, with 9 bases between them. The CDR3 has 13 residues. Per germline, CDR1 MNHEY and CDR2 SMNVEV (reference sequence). CDR3 loop: CASSWATHNEQFF. CDR3 nucleotide sequence: TGTGCCAGCAGTTGGGCCACTCACAATGAGCAGTTCTTC.

This chain connects TRBV9 to TRBJ2-5; possibly TRBD2 for D (5 bases). Germline V gene sequence: CDR1 SGDLS, CDR2 YYNGEE. The CDR3 has 15 amino acids. Trimming shortened V by 0 bases and J by 3 bases, and 12 bases separated the two germline ends. This chain's CDR3 is CASSVGLLAEETQYF. The CDR3 DNA follows: TGTGCCAGCAGCGTAGGGCTTCTAGCCGAAGAGACCCAGTACTTC.

The chain combines TRBV5-1 with TRBJ2-1; 7 positions agree with TRBD1. The V gene's germline CDR1 is SGHRS and CDR2 YFSETQ. The J segment lost 1 base and the V segment lost 4 bases, leaving 8 bases of the junction unmatched. The CDR3 covers 16 residues. The CDR3 sequence: CASSRLTGYSYNEQFF. The CDR3 DNA reads TGCGCCAGCAGCCGGTTGACAGGGTATTCCTACAATGAGCAGTTCTTC.

The V call is TRBV27, the J call TRBJ1-1; TRBD1 might be the D (5 bases). The V gene lost 5 bases and the J gene lost 10 bases, with 23 bases spanning the gap. Germline V CDR1 and CDR2: MNHEY, SMNVEV (reference sequence). CDR3 size: 15 residues. CDR3 sequence: CASSPPGGGRQGAFF. CDR3 nucleotides: TGTGCCAGCAGTCCCCCGGGCGGGGGGAGGCAGGGAGCTTTCTTT.

The J gene is TRBJ2-1, the V gene TRBV24-1; tentative D call: TRBD1 (6 bases). This CDR3 contains 18 residues. Germline CDR1 and CDR2: KGHDR and SFDVKD. V lost 3 bases and J 12 bases, leaving 29 bases between the germline ends. CDR3 residues: CATSDAGGGRPSGSVQFF. The CDR3 region has the DNA TGTGCCACCAGTGATGCTGGTGGGGGCCGACCATCCGGAAGCGTGCAGTTCTTC.

The chain has TRBV4-3 and TRBJ1-4, with D tentatively TRBD1 (5 bases). Germline CDR1 reads LGHNA; CDR2 reads YSLEER. Trimming took 0 bases from V and 12 from J, leaving 14 bases between them. This CDR3 has 14 residues. CDR3 sequence: CASSQEGREWELFF. CDR3 coding DNA: TGCGCCAGCAGCCAAGAGGGGCGGGAGTGGGAACTGTTTTTT.

In its sample, this clone was seen once. The rearrangement links TRBV6-2 or TRBV6-3 to TRBJ1-5; 8 bases map to TRBD1. Per the germline V gene, CDR1 is MNHEY and CDR2 is SVGEGT. V shed 2 bases and J 2 bases; nucleotides not matched to a gene: 14. The CDR3 spans 19 residues. Here the CDR3 reads CASSYSAGTGNVGNQPQHF. The DNA of the CDR3 is TGTGCCAGCAGTTACAGCGCCGGGACAGGCAACGTTGGCAATCAGCCCCAGCATTTT.

The rearrangement uses TRBV5-4 and TRBJ2-7; 15 nucleotides agree with TRBD2. Trimming at V came to 2 bases and at J to 4 bases, leaving 7 bases not matched to a gene. CDR3 length equals 17 residues. Germline values: CDR1 SGHNT, CDR2 YYREEE (reference sequence). The chain's CDR3 is CASSLRGGTSGGYEQYF. The CDR3 DNA follows: TGTGCCAGCAGCTTACGTGGTGGGACTAGCGGGGGGTACGAGCAGTACTTC. The full variable domain, its missing parts supplied by reference TRBV5-4 and TRBJ2-7, is ETGVTQSPTHLIKTRGQQVTLRCSSQSGHNTVSWYQQALGQGPQFIFQYYREEENGRGNFPPRFSGLQFPNYSSELNVNALELDDSALYLCASSLRGGTSGGYEQYFGPGTRLTVT.

This clone has a handful of counts. This sequence joins TRBV6-2 or TRBV6-3 and TRBJ2-5; 12 positions match TRBD1. This CDR3 has 16 amino acids. V was clipped by 2 bases and J by 5 bases; unmatched bases: 6. CDR1 is MNHEY and CDR2 is SVGEGT in the germline V gene. CDR3 nucleotide sequence: TGTGCCAGCAGTTACGGTTGGGACAGGGGGCGGGAGACCCAGTACTTC. As protein: CASSYGWDRGRETQYF.